The rows below give T cell receptor beta chains drawn from one sample of a study of blood T cell repertoires in COVID-19. The protocol was immunoSEQ multiplex PCR, while the TCRdb copy is restricted to in-frame clones and leaves out a portion. The table records about 270,000 clones, about 87% of them present only once. Sequenced input: PBMCs or T cells enriched from blood (not recorded which). The origin of the receptors is a woman aged 30 to 39 with acute COVID-19. The CDR3 runs from the conserved cysteine through the conserved F or W. Clone size, where shown, is once, few, many, or a class for clones that have expanded.

j_call v_call clone_size cdr3_aa
TRBJ2-3 TRBV19 once CASSAADTQYF
TRBJ1-1 TRBV5-1 NA CASSSTGNTEAFF
TRBJ1-2 TRBV12-3/TRBV12-4 NA CASSLRGGGYTF
TRBJ1-4 TRBV29-1 NA CSARQGNEKLFF
TRBJ2-7 TRBV19 NA CASATGVRWFDEQYF
TRBJ2-2 TRBV11-1 NA CASSSEGNTGELFF
TRBJ2-7 TRBV28 NA CASSLGSSGDEQYF
TRBJ1-4 TRBV5-1 NA CASKPPRADEKLFF
TRBJ2-7 TRBV7-6 NA CASSFSELYEQYF
TRBJ1-1 TRBV20-1 few CSARASEAFF
TRBJ1-2 TRBV7-2 few CASSPQGGDYGYTF
TRBJ1-4 TRBV28 NA CASSFSDTRGEKLFF
TRBJ2-1 TRBV10-1 NA CASSETQVGGWLNEQFF
TRBJ2-1 TRBV3-1/TRBV3-2 NA CASSQVTSGRAYYNEQFF
TRBJ1-6 TRBV28 NA CASSLFGAGGNNSPLHF
TRBJ1-5 TRBV7-9 NA CASSLGQYSNQPQHF
TRBJ2-2 TRBV30 NA CAWSRAGANTGELFF
TRBJ2-7 TRBV6-5 NA CATNLEGYEQYF
TRBJ2-1 TRBV6-5 NA CASSYSWSGQGEQFF
TRBJ2-3 TRBV24-1 once CATSEGTSGTDTQYF
TRBJ1-1 TRBV5-6 NA CASSLAGDAFF
TRBJ2-3 TRBV29-1 NA CSVVGRLATSDTQYF
TRBJ2-7 TRBV28 NA CASSGTGGQYF
TRBJ1-1 TRBV28 NA CASSPHGGANTEAFF
TRBJ1-2 TRBV27 NA CASSLSASGGYTF
TRBJ2-5 TRBV6-5 NA CASTPRGGAETQYF
TRBJ2-7 TRBV20-1 many CSALGGSEQYF
TRBJ1-2 TRBV2 NA CASASAERYGYTF
TRBJ1-2 TRBV9 NA CASSVVREGFIRGYTF
TRBJ1-1 TRBV6-5 once CASSYRQAWDTEAFF
TRBJ2-1 TRBV7-3 NA CASSEGLAGEQFF
TRBJ1-1 TRBV18 NA CASSRQGEAFF
TRBJ1-5 TRBV28 NA CASNLGHQNQPQHF
TRBJ1-1 TRBV6-5 NA CASRSLRGGDTEAFF
TRBJ2-1 TRBV28 NA CASSLLGEGDNEQFF
TRBJ1-5 TRBV19 NA CASSSSTGVGNQPQHF